These 21 T cell receptor beta chains were all obtained from the same sample, sequenced in a study of blood T cell repertoires in COVID-19. Generated by immunoSEQ multiplex PCR, the TCRdb table keeps only in-frame clones and is missing some. Among some 80,000 clones listed, 87% were seen once. The sample consisted of peripheral blood. These receptors were taken from a woman aged 45 to 65 with active or convalescent COVID-19.

The rearrangement joins TRBV4-3 to TRBJ2-1; the match to TRBD1 covers 12 bases. The CDR3 is 17 amino acids. Trimming removed 0 bases from V and 7 bases from J; junction bases left unmatched: 7. The germline V gene encodes CDR1 LGHNA and CDR2 YSLEER. CDR3 sequence: CASSQDWGQGALNEQFF. CDR3 coding DNA: TGCGCCAGCAGCCAAGACTGGGGACAGGGGGCGCTTAATGAGCAGTTCTTC.

The chain couples TRBV3-1 (or the pseudogene TRBV3-2) to TRBJ2-5; D is perhaps TRBD2 (6 bases). Trimming pared 4 bases from V and 4 bases from J, leaving 19 bases between. Germline lookup yields CDR1 LGHDT and CDR2 YNNKEL (reference sequence). This CDR3 contains 16 residues. The chain's CDR3 is CASSPAGTEIGETQYF. For the CDR3, the DNA is TGTGCCAGCAGCCCTGCGGGAACAGAAATCGGAGAGACCCAGTACTTC.

The chain is built from TRBV6-6 and TRBJ1-4, with D possibly being TRBD1 (6 bases). CDR1 and CDR2 (germline): MNHNY, SVGAGI (reference sequence). The V gene lost 4 bases and the J gene lost 6 bases, with 12 bases spanning the gap. The length of the CDR3 is 14 residues. The CDR3 protein is CASSSGTLYEKLFF. As DNA, the CDR3 is TGTGCCAGCAGTTCCGGGACATTGTATGAAAAACTGTTTTTT.

In its sample, this clone was seen once. The chain uses TRBV7-8 and TRBJ2-7; the D is unclear. CDR1 and CDR2 (germline): SGHVS, FQNEAQ. The CDR3 length is 13 residues. The germline V and J ends were trimmed by 0 bases and 2 bases, with 5 bases remaining between them. The CDR3 loop is CASSLAPPYEQYF. CDR3 coding DNA: TGTGCCAGCAGCTTAGCTCCTCCCTACGAGCAGTACTTC. Based on the CDR3 plus reference TRBV7-8 and TRBJ2-7, the full variable domain is GAGVSQSPRYKVAKRGQDVALRCDPISGHVSLFWYQQALGQGPEFLTYFQNEAQLDKSGLPSDRFFAERPEGSVSTLKIQRTQQEDSAVYLCASSLAPPYEQYFGPGTRLTVT.

This clone appeared once. The V gene is TRBV7-9, the J gene TRBJ2-5; TRBD1 aligns across 12 bases. With 3 bases clipped from V and 4 bases from J, the junction kept 3 bases outside the gene matches. The germline gives CDR1 SEHNR, CDR2 FQNEAQ (reference sequence). CDR3 length: 15 amino acids. The CDR3 nucleotides are TGTGCCAGCAGCTTGGGGACAGGGGGCCGAGAGACCCAGTACTTC. This gives the protein CASSLGTGGRETQYF.

This sequence joins TRBV11-2 and TRBJ2-3; 9 nucleotides match TRBD1. J was trimmed by 1 base and V by 4 bases; bases with no gene match: 12. The germline V gene has CDR1 SGHAT and CDR2 FQNNGV. CDR3 size: 18 residues. The chain's CDR3 is CASSSGPGQGMGTDTQYF. The CDR3 bases are TGTGCCAGCAGCTCAGGGCCGGGACAGGGTATGGGCACAGATACGCAGTATTTT.

The chain combines TRBV6-5 with TRBJ1-5, with a weak D call TRBD1 (6 bases). The CDR3 has 15 residues. The V and J ends lost 0 bases and 4 bases respectively, with 10 bases between them. Germline values: CDR1 MNHEY, CDR2 SVGAGI. CDR3 region: CASSYSRQGNQPQHF. CDR3 coding DNA: TGTGCCAGCAGTTACTCGAGGCAGGGGAATCAGCCCCAGCATTTT.

The chain couples TRBV14 to TRBJ1-1; 8 bases agree with TRBD1. CDR1 and CDR2 (germline): SGHDN, FVKESK. The ends lost 9 bases at V and 5 bases at J; junction bases unmatched: 8. There are 13 residues in the CDR3. CDR3 region: CASRTGQRTEAFF. The DNA of the CDR3 is TGTGCCAGTAGGACAGGGCAGCGTACTGAAGCTTTCTTT.

The J gene is TRBJ2-1, the V gene TRBV3-1 (or the pseudogene TRBV3-2); D remains ambiguous. Germline loops: CDR1 LGHDT, CDR2 YNNKEL (reference sequence). CDR3 length: 13 amino acids. V was trimmed by 4 bases and J by 2 bases, leaving 6 bases between them. CDR3 sequence reads: CASSPPPYNEQFF. In DNA form, the CDR3 reads TGTGCCAGCAGCCCCCCTCCCTACAATGAGCAGTTCTTC.

The rearrangement uses TRBV6-5 and TRBJ1-4; 11 bases map to TRBD1. CDR1 is MNHEY and CDR2 is SVGAGI in the germline V gene. V shed 6 bases and J 6 bases; nucleotides not matched to a gene: 3. The CDR3 runs 14 residues. CDR3: CASRGTGGYEKLFF. The CDR3, as DNA: TGTGCCAGCAGGGGGACAGGGGGATATGAAAAACTGTTTTTT.

The chain joins TRBV4-3 to TRBJ2-3; D remains unclear. Germline V gene sequence: CDR1 LGHNA, CDR2 YSLEER. Trimming stripped 4 bases from V and 1 base from J, with 12 bases between. The CDR3 spans 15 residues. The CDR3 loop reads CASSRTPQGTDTQYF. The CDR3 DNA follows: TGCGCCAGCAGCCGAACCCCCCAGGGCACAGATACGCAGTATTTT.

The chain is built from TRBV19 and TRBJ1-3; 8 nucleotides match TRBD1. From germline, CDR1 is LNHDA and CDR2 SQIVND (reference sequence). The V segment lost 6 bases and the J segment 3 bases; nucleotides outside the gene matches: 7. The CDR3 totals 15 residues. CDR3 nucleotides: TGTGCCAGTAGACCAGGGGGCTCGGGTGGAAACACCATATATTTT. It encodes CASRPGGSGGNTIYF.

The V gene is TRBV11-3, the J gene TRBJ2-7; TRBD1 matches 7 bases. Germline assignment: CDR1 SGHNT and CDR2 YENEEA. The CDR3 runs to 15 residues. Trimming removed 0 bases from V and 3 bases from J; junction bases left unmatched: 5. CDR3 residues: CASSLDNRGNYEQYF. Written as DNA, the CDR3 is TGTGCCAGCAGCTTAGATAACAGGGGTAACTACGAGCAGTACTTC. The entire variable domain, with the rest obtained from reference TRBV11-3 and TRBJ2-7, is as follows: EAGVVQSPRYKIIEKKQPVAFWCNPISGHNTLYWYLQNLGQGPELLIRYENEEAVDDSQLPKDRFSAERLKGVDSTLKIQPAELGDSAVYLCASSLDNRGNYEQYFGPGTRLTVT.

V usage is TRBV6-5 and J usage is TRBJ1-2, with a tentative D call TRBD1 (6 bases). Deletions cut 5 bases from V and 3 bases from J, with 13 bases between. CDR3 size: 14 residues. CDR1 MNHEY and CDR2 SVGAGI come from the germline V gene. Here the CDR3 reads CASSRTGSHYGYTF. The CDR3 region has the DNA TGTGCCAGCAGTCGAACAGGGTCCCACTATGGCTACACCTTC.

The chain joins TRBV5-4 to TRBJ1-1, with D unresolved. There are 12 residues in the CDR3. The V gene lost 2 bases and the J gene lost 3 bases, with 5 bases spanning the gap. Germline loops: CDR1 SGHNT, CDR2 YYREEE (reference sequence). CDR3 region: CASSFLHTEAFF. The CDR3 region has the DNA TGTGCCAGCAGCTTCCTCCACACTGAAGCTTTCTTT.

The chain employs TRBV10-3 and TRBJ1-1; no firm D call. The germline V gene has CDR1 ENHRY and CDR2 SYGVKD. V lost 2 bases to trimming and J lost 0 bases, with 10 bases between them. This CDR3 is built from 15 residues. CDR3 sequence reads: CAISEGGLMNTEAFF. CDR3 nucleotides: TGTGCCATCAGTGAGGGCGGCTTAATGAACACTGAAGCTTTCTTT.

The chain links TRBV29-1 to TRBJ2-2; TRBD1 aligns across 10 bases. Germline V lookup: CDR1 SQVTM, CDR2 ANQGSEA. The junction had 3 bases not matched to a gene; V was cut back by 6 bases and J by 5 bases. This CDR3 spans 13 amino acids. CDR3 protein: CSVGQGVTGELFF. The CDR3 DNA is TGCAGCGTCGGACAGGGGGTAACCGGGGAGCTGTTTTTT.

This clone was detected once. The chain is built from TRBV18 and TRBJ1-1; D is unresolved. This CDR3 comprises 13 residues. Deletions cut 2 bases from V and 7 bases from J, with 11 bases between. Germline assignment: CDR1 KGHSH and CDR2 LQKENI. This chain's CDR3 is CASSPRTLGEAFF. CDR3 nucleotides: TGTGCCAGCTCACCAAGGACTCTAGGTGAAGCTTTCTTT.

The chain carries TRBV5-6 and TRBJ2-3, with 8 bases lining up with TRBD1. The germline gives CDR1 SGHDT, CDR2 YYEEEE. The CDR3 has 16 residues. The ends lost 4 bases at V and 3 bases at J; junction bases unmatched: 10. The CDR3 region is CASSPATGDRTDTQYF. In DNA, the CDR3 is TGTGCCAGCAGCCCAGCGACAGGGGATCGGACAGATACGCAGTATTTT.

The chain carries TRBV5-1 and TRBJ2-3, with 8 bases matching TRBD2. The germline V gene encodes CDR1 SGHRS and CDR2 YFSETQ. The CDR3 sequence is 17 residues long. After removal of 7 bases from V and 0 bases from J, the junction contained 13 bases not matched to a gene. The DNA for the CDR3 is TGCGCCAGCTCTTCACAGGGACGGGGGGGAAGCACAGATACGCAGTATTTT. It specifies CASSSQGRGGSTDTQYF.

This clone appeared once. Here the CDR3 reads CASGKTGEGGGYTF. Written as DNA, the CDR3 is TGCGCCAGCGGCAAGACAGGGGAAGGTGGCGGCTACACCTTC. The chain is built from TRBV5-1 and TRBJ1-2, with 8 bases identical to TRBD1. The trim removed 7 bases at V and 8 bases at J, leaving 13 bases unmatched. This CDR3 has 14 residues. Germline V gives CDR1 SGHRS, CDR2 YFSETQ.